This TCR beta chain was captured in a study of blood T cell repertoires in COVID-19. Study summary: Collection of acute and convalescent COVID-19 samples took place in the United States, Italy and Spain. PBMCs, B-cell-depleted T cells, or T cells were the source of the cDNA or gDNA that made up the material.

With 2 bases removed from V and 8 bases from J, the gap between germline ends came to 14 bases. The CDR3 is 14 residues long. The germline CDR1 and CDR2 sequences are SGHNT and YYREEE (reference sequence). Authors' data handling: Reference gene primer amplification gave nucleated cell count estimates. Method: immunoSEQ multiplex PCR; TCRdb's copy keeps in-frame clones and lacks some. That table is the source of V, J and clone size, and D and trimming were worked out from the DNA. The sample gives 300,000 or so clones, more than 75% of which show up once; 1.3% is in the top ten. The sample consisted of peripheral blood. The genes are TRBV5-4 and TRBJ2-1, with D hard to call. The clonotype was recovered from a man aged 70-80 years with acute or convalescent COVID-19. The CDR3 coding sequence is TGTGCCAGCAGCTTATTAGTTGTATCCGATGAGCAGTTCTTC. This codes for CASSLLVVSDEQFF.